This T cell receptor (beta chain) was recovered during a study of control samples from healthy donors and cancer patients. V shed 6 bases and J shed 3 bases, with 14 bases lying between them. Per the germline V gene, CDR1 is SQVTM and CDR2 is ANQGSEA. CDR3 length: 13 residues. The method was immunoSEQ multiplex PCR; TCRdb's version includes in-frame clones alone and lacks a portion of them. The sample includes about 80,000 clones, 75% to 85% of them seen just once. The chain employs TRBV29-1 and TRBJ1-1; D is possibly TRBD1 (5 bases). The sequence was collected from a man in his fifties or sixties with head and neck cancer. Input material: PBMCs. CDR3 nucleotide sequence: TGCAGCGTGGGTAGGGGTTCAGACACTGAAGCTTTCTTT. This encodes CSVGRGSDTEAFF. The full variable domain, with the rest looked up from reference TRBV29-1 and TRBJ1-1, is SAVISQKPSRDICQRGTSLTIQCQVDSQVTMMFWYRQQPGQSLTLIATANQGSEATYESGFVIDKFPISRPNLTFSTLTVSNMSPEDSSIYLCSVGRGSDTEAFFGQGTRLTVV.